Presented here are 27 T cell receptor beta chains from one specimen sequenced in a study of blood T cell repertoires in COVID-19. The method was immunoSEQ multiplex PCR; TCRdb's version includes in-frame clones alone and lacks a portion of them. This sample yields more than 150,000 clones, of which around 79% are seen a single time; around 24% belongs to the top ten. The source material was peripheral blood. These receptors were taken from a woman in her sixties or seventies with acute or convalescent COVID-19.

This clone was recorded only once. The DNA of the CDR3 is TGCGCCAGCAGTGATCTGACTAGCGGGAGGGCGGATACGCAGTATTTT. Translation: CASSDLTSGRADTQYF. The chain joins TRBV10-1 to TRBJ2-3, with TRBD2 identical over 14 bases. CDR1 is WNHNN and CDR2 is SYGVQD in the germline V gene (reference sequence). Trimming removed 3 bases from V and 6 bases from J; junction bases left unmatched: 5. This CDR3 region has 16 residues.

The rearrangement uses TRBV19 and TRBJ2-1; TRBD2 matches 9 bases. The J segment lost 4 bases and the V segment lost 6 bases, leaving 7 bases of the junction unmatched. The germline V gene has CDR1 LNHDA and CDR2 SQIVND (reference sequence). The CDR3 sequence is 15 residues long. The DNA of the CDR3 is TGTGCCAGTAGGGGGAATAGCGGGAGATACAATGAGCAGTTCTTC. Translation gives CASRGNSGRYNEQFF. Filled out from reference TRBV19 and TRBJ2-1, the complete variable domain reads DGGITQSPKYLFRKEGQNVTLSCEQNLNHDAMYWYRQDPGQGLRLIYYSQIVNDFQKGDIAEGYSVSREKKESFPLTVTSAQKNPTAFYLCASRGNSGRYNEQFFGPGTRLTVL.

This sequence joins TRBV11-3 and TRBJ2-7, with a possible D match to TRBD1 (5 bases). V lost 8 bases, J lost 3 bases, and 23 bases lay in between. Per germline, CDR1 SGHNT and CDR2 YENEEA. The CDR3 runs 16 residues. CDR3 DNA: TGTGCCAGCGGCCTTAGTCGGCTGGCCAGGGACTACGAGCAGTACTTC. Translating gives CASGLSRLARDYEQYF. Supplemented by reference TRBV11-3 and TRBJ2-7, the full variable domain reads EAGVVQSPRYKIIEKKQPVAFWCNPISGHNTLYWYLQNLGQGPELLIRYENEEAVDDSQLPKDRFSAERLKGVDSTLKIQPAELGDSAVYLCASGLSRLARDYEQYFGPGTRLTVT.

The chain uses TRBV2 and TRBJ2-1, with TRBD2 matching over 11 bases. Germline CDR1 and CDR2: SNHLY and FYNNEI. This CDR3 comprises 16 residues. Trimming took 6 bases from V and 7 from J; bases not matched to a gene: 11. As DNA, the CDR3 is TGTGCCAGCAGATTAGCGGGAGGGCTCAGGTCGAATGAGCAGTTCTTC. This codes for CASRLAGGLRSNEQFF.

This chain links TRBV19 with TRBJ1-1, with TRBD1 matching 10 bases. From germline, CDR1 is LNHDA and CDR2 SQIVND (reference sequence). V was pared by 6 bases and J by 4 bases, with 14 bases of the junction left unmatched. The CDR3 consists of 17 residues. The CDR3 DNA follows: TGTGCCAGTAGCAAGGCCGGGACAGGGGCCGCCACCACTGAAGCTTTCTTT. It yields the protein CASSKAGTGAATTEAFF.

J is TRBJ1-2 and V is TRBV10-3, with 8 bases identical to TRBD1. Germline-derived CDR1 and CDR2 are ENHRY and SYGVKD. The CDR3 has 14 amino acids. Trimming removed 0 bases from V and 7 bases from J; junction bases left unmatched: 4. This chain's CDR3 is CAISESRDRSGYTF. The CDR3 nucleotides read TGTGCCATCAGTGAGTCGAGGGACAGGAGTGGCTACACCTTC.

This chain joins TRBV27 and TRBJ2-2, with a possible D match to TRBD1 (6 bases). Germline-derived CDR1 and CDR2 are MNHEY and SMNVEV (reference sequence). Trimming left V 0 bases short and J 9 bases short, with 8 bases between. The CDR3 length is 13 residues. The CDR3 nucleotides are TGTGCCAGCAGTTTATCCAGGGGTTGGGAGCTGTTTTTT. Residues: CASSLSRGWELFF.

J is TRBJ1-3 and V is TRBV5-1, with a weak D call TRBD1 (6 bases). Per the germline V gene, CDR1 is SGHRS and CDR2 is YFSETQ. With 4 bases removed from V and 1 base from J, the gap between germline ends came to 9 bases. There are 14 residues in the CDR3. CDR3 DNA sequence: TGCGCCAGCAGCCTCGGACAGTCTGGAAACACCATATATTTT. Translating gives CASSLGQSGNTIYF.

The V and J genes are TRBV6-6 and TRBJ1-1, with D possibly matching TRBD1 (6 bases). Deletions cut 8 bases from V and 0 bases from J, with 13 bases between. The germline CDR1 and CDR2 sequences are MNHNY and SVGAGI (reference sequence). The CDR3 consists of 14 residues. CDR3 bases: TGTGCCAGCGTTCCGGGACAAATGAACACTGAAGCTTTCTTT. Encoded protein: CASVPGQMNTEAFF.

This rearrangement joins TRBV5-1 to TRBJ1-1, with D unclear. Germline lookup yields CDR1 SGHRS and CDR2 YFSETQ. This CDR3 comprises 13 residues. Deletions cut 6 bases from V and 1 base from J, with 10 bases between. The CDR3 DNA is TGCGCCAGCAAGTTCGGGGAGAACACTGAAGCTTTCTTT. Its protein product is CASKFGENTEAFF.

The genes are TRBV27 and TRBJ2-7; the D gene is possibly TRBD2 (6 bases). Per germline, CDR1 MNHEY and CDR2 SMNVEV (reference sequence). The germline V and J ends were trimmed by 3 bases and 2 bases, with 14 bases remaining between them. CDR3 size: 15 residues. CDR3 nucleotides: TGTGCCAGCAGTTTGACAACGGCGGGGACCTACGAGCAGTACTTC. Translating it yields CASSLTTAGTYEQYF.

The V call is TRBV19, the J call TRBJ1-1; D gene unclear. Germline values: CDR1 LNHDA, CDR2 SQIVND (reference sequence). CDR3 length: 14 amino acids. Trimming shortened V by 4 bases and J by 5 bases, and 14 bases separated the two germline ends. The CDR3 sequence: CASSTDVKRTEAFF. DNA of the CDR3: TGTGCCAGTAGTACCGATGTAAAGAGGACTGAAGCTTTCTTT.

The chain couples TRBV9 to TRBJ2-3; no definite D call. This CDR3 is 14 amino acids long. Looked up from germline, CDR1 is SGDLS and CDR2 is YYNGEE. The V and J ends lost 4 bases and 1 base respectively, with 10 bases between them. CDR3 coding DNA: TGTGCCAGCAGCAGTAAAGCCCGCACAGATACGCAGTATTTT. Translation: CASSSKARTDTQYF.

This CDR3 is CASSRGGSLASGELFF. In DNA form, the CDR3 reads TGTGCCAGTAGTCGGGGGGGCTCCCTGGCTAGCGGGGAGCTGTTTTTT. The chain links TRBV19 to TRBJ2-2; 8 positions match TRBD2. The germline gives CDR1 LNHDA, CDR2 SQIVND (reference sequence). The CDR3 sequence is 16 residues long. After removal of 5 bases from V and 7 bases from J, the junction contained 12 bases not matched to a gene.

The chain has TRBV24-1 and TRBJ1-4, with TRBD1 matching 8 bases. Germline V gene sequence: CDR1 KGHDR, CDR2 SFDVKD. The CDR3 length is 16 residues. V was pared by 1 base and J by 4 bases, with 4 bases of the junction left unmatched. In nucleotides, the CDR3 is TGTGCCACCAGTGATTTTGGGGACAGGATTAATGAAAAACTGTTTTTT. Translation gives CATSDFGDRINEKLFF.

This clone was counted only a few times. The chain combines TRBV6-5 with TRBJ1-1, with no clear D. The CDR3 spans 13 residues. Per germline, CDR1 MNHEY and CDR2 SVGAGI. Trimming took off 6 bases at V and 8 bases at J, with 16 bases between the two ends. The CDR3 DNA follows: TGTGCCAGCAGACGCGGACCCCGGGGAGAAGCTTTCTTT. It encodes CASRRGPRGEAFF.

The V call is TRBV10-3, the J call TRBJ2-3, with TRBD2 identical over 9 bases. With V trimmed by 3 bases and J by 3 bases, 10 bases remained unmatched. CDR3 length: 17 amino acids. Germline CDR1 and CDR2: ENHRY and SYGVKD. This CDR3 reads CAISDEVGGLATDTQYF. The CDR3 nucleotides read TGTGCCATCAGTGACGAGGTAGGGGGACTAGCAACAGATACGCAGTATTTT.

The V and J genes are TRBV29-1 and TRBJ2-7; D is possibly TRBD1 (6 bases). This CDR3 has 13 amino acids. The V gene lost 3 bases and the J gene lost 3 bases, with 12 bases spanning the gap. CDR1 is SQVTM, CDR2 ANQGSEA, per germline. This CDR3 reads CSVDGGSGYEQYF. In nucleotides, the CDR3 is TGCAGCGTTGATGGGGGCTCGGGCTACGAGCAGTACTTC.

This chain uses TRBV30 with TRBJ2-1, with D possibly being TRBD2 (5 bases). CDR1 GTSNPN and CDR2 SVGIG come from the germline V gene (reference sequence). The CDR3 contains 14 residues. The ends were cut back, 0 bases at V and 6 bases at J, with 12 bases in the middle. In DNA, the CDR3 is TGTGCCTGGAGTGTACCTAGCTCCCTCAATGAGCAGTTCTTC. Residues: CAWSVPSSLNEQFF. The entire variable domain, with the rest obtained from reference TRBV30 and TRBJ2-1, is as follows: SQTIHQWPATLVQPVGSPLSLECTVEGTSNPNLYWYRQAAGRGLQLLFYSVGIGQISSEVPQNLSASRPQDRQFILSSKKLLLSDSGFYLCAWSVPSSLNEQFFGPGTRLTVL.

The CDR3 DNA reads TGTGCCAGTAGTTCGTACTATCCGAACACCGGGGAGCTGTTTTTT. Translating it yields CASSSYYPNTGELFF. J is TRBJ2-2 and V is TRBV19; D not certain. In germline, CDR1 is LNHDA, CDR2 SQIVND (reference sequence). The length of the CDR3 is 15 residues. Trimming stripped 5 bases from V and 0 bases from J, with 10 bases between. The full variable domain, rest sourced from reference TRBV19 and TRBJ2-2, is DGGITQSPKYLFRKEGQNVTLSCEQNLNHDAMYWYRQDPGQGLRLIYYSQIVNDFQKGDIAEGYSVSREKKESFPLTVTSAQKNPTAFYLCASSSYYPNTGELFFGEGSRLTVL.

This clone appeared a few times. The V and J genes are TRBV3-1 (or the pseudogene TRBV3-2) and TRBJ2-1; no clear D. Germline CDR1 LGHDT, CDR2 YNNKEL (reference sequence). The CDR3 spans 12 residues. Trimming shortened V by 3 bases and J by 7 bases, and 7 bases separated the two germline ends. CDR3: CASSHLENEQFF. The CDR3 DNA is TGTGCCAGCAGCCATTTAGAGAATGAGCAGTTCTTC.

V usage is TRBV3-1 (or the pseudogene TRBV3-2) and J usage is TRBJ2-7; 7 nucleotides align to TRBD2. Germline CDR1 is LGHDT and CDR2 is YNNKEL (reference sequence). Trimming removed 0 bases from V and 12 bases from J; junction bases left unmatched: 2. The CDR3 loop spans 11 amino acids. As DNA, the CDR3 is TGTGCCAGCAGCCAAGATCGGGGGGTGTACTTC. Its protein is CASSQDRGVYF.

The chain carries TRBV6-5 and TRBJ1-2; maybe TRBD1 (5 bases). Trimming removed 2 bases at V and 5 bases at J, with 9 bases between. Germline V CDR1 and CDR2: MNHEY, SVGAGI. The CDR3 runs to 13 residues. The CDR3 is CASSYPGGYGYTF. The CDR3 nucleotides are TGTGCCAGCAGTTACCCCGGGGGATATGGCTACACCTTC.

The chain uses TRBV3-1 (or the pseudogene TRBV3-2) and TRBJ1-2, with TRBD1 matching 8 bases. Germline CDR1 and CDR2: LGHDT and YNNKEL (reference sequence). V shed 4 bases and J 13 bases; nucleotides not matched to a gene: 11. The CDR3 consists of 13 residues. CDR3 in amino acids: CASSLGTGGSGTF. The CDR3 DNA reads TGTGCCAGCAGCCTCGGGACAGGTGGTAGTGGCACCTTC.

J is TRBJ1-1 and V is TRBV30; 10 nucleotides agree with TRBD1. This CDR3 has 12 residues. Trimming cost V 6 bases and J 5 bases; bases outside gene matches: 3. From germline, CDR1 is GTSNPN and CDR2 SVGIG (reference sequence). Here the CDR3 reads CACWDRGTEAFF. In nucleotides, the CDR3 is TGTGCCTGTTGGGACAGGGGAACTGAAGCTTTCTTT.

This chain uses TRBV3-1 (or the pseudogene TRBV3-2) with TRBJ1-2, with D maybe TRBD1 (6 bases). CDR3 size: 13 residues. Trimming removed 2 bases at V and 10 bases at J, with 14 bases between. Germline assignment: CDR1 LGHDT and CDR2 YNNKEL (reference sequence). CDR3 sequence reads: CASSQPLQGPYTF. CDR3 DNA: TGTGCCAGCAGCCAACCCTTACAGGGCCCCTACACCTTC.

J is TRBJ2-3 and V is TRBV20-1; 7 nucleotides match TRBD1. There are 15 residues in the CDR3. The ends lost 3 bases at V and 9 bases at J; junction bases unmatched: 15. Germline CDR1 and CDR2: DFQATT and SNEGSKA (reference sequence). The CDR3 reads CSASSIKQGDQTQYF. The CDR3 region has the DNA TGCAGTGCTAGTTCCATAAAGCAGGGGGATCAAACGCAGTATTTT.